These T cell receptor beta chains were read from a single sample in a study of shared clonotypes between healthy human individuals. Clones were sequenced by immunoSEQ multiplex PCR, and TCRdb holds only the in-frame ones, with some missing. Found here are about 600,000 clones, around 97% of them singletons; the top ten hold around 0.06%. The source material was naive CD4+ T cells sorted from blood. These receptor sequences come from a woman aged 30 to 39 in good health. Both conserved end residues are part of each CDR3. A D gene is named only where the DNA matches it firmly. Only some rows state a clone size, as once, few, many or a class for expanded clones.

d_call,clone_size,j_call,v_call,cdr3_aa,cdr3_nt
TRBD2,once,TRBJ2-1,TRBV5-1,CASSQGTSGNEQFF,TGCGCCAGCAGCCAGGGGACTAGCGGCAATGAGCAGTTCTTC
NA,NA,TRBJ2-5,TRBV4-2,CASSQEQSLGQETQYF,TGTGCCAGCAGCCAAGAACAGTCTCTTGGGCAAGAGACCCAGTACTTC
NA,once,TRBJ2-6,TRBV13,CASSFYLSGANVLTF,TGTGCCAGCAGCTTCTATCTCTCTGGGGCCAACGTCCTGACTTTC
TRBD2,NA,TRBJ2-2,TRBV9,CASSTPPGLAGTGELFF,TGTGCCAGCAGCACACCACCGGGGCTAGCGGGTACCGGGGAGCTGTTTTTT
NA,few,TRBJ1-2,TRBV7-6,CASSLERDYGYTF,TGTGCCAGCAGCTTGGAGAGGGATTATGGCTACACCTTC
NA,NA,TRBJ1-5,TRBV2,CASSDGQPQHF,TGTGCCAGCAGTGACGGTCAGCCCCAGCATTTT
TRBD1,NA,TRBJ2-2,TRBV9,CASSAWTGTNTGELFF,TGTGCCAGCAGCGCGTGGACAGGGACGAACACCGGGGAGCTGTTTTTT
NA,NA,TRBJ2-5,TRBV29-1,CSVVFRHSTQETQYF,TGCAGCGTTGTTTTCCGTCACTCGACCCAAGAGACCCAGTACTTC
NA,NA,TRBJ2-3,TRBV2,CASRRTWGDTQYF,TGTGCCAGCAGGAGAACTTGGGGAGATACGCAGTATTTT
TRBD1,NA,TRBJ1-5,TRBV6-5,CASSSKQGMGNQPQHF,TGTGCCAGCAGTTCCAAACAGGGGATGGGAAATCAGCCCCAGCATTTT
NA,NA,TRBJ1-2,TRBV6-1,CASSEAGRGNGYTF,TGTGCCAGCAGTGAAGCCGGCAGGGGCAATGGCTACACCTTC
NA,NA,TRBJ2-2,TRBV19,CASPAHTGELFF,TGTGCCAGCCCCGCCCACACCGGGGAGCTGTTTTTT
TRBD1,once,TRBJ1-1,TRBV5-1,CASSVTGEMNTEAFF,TGCGCCAGCAGCGTAACAGGGGAGATGAACACTGAAGCTTTCTTT
TRBD2,NA,TRBJ2-1,TRBV9,CASSLVGRAYGDEQFF,TGTGCCAGCAGCCTCGTTGGGAGGGCTTACGGGGATGAGCAGTTCTTC
TRBD1,NA,TRBJ1-2,TRBV6-5,CASTPAGTGGYGYTF,TGTGCCAGTACCCCTGCGGGGACAGGGGGTTATGGCTACACCTTC
TRBD1,NA,TRBJ1-5,TRBV15,CATTGTGINSNQPQHF,TGTGCCACTACCGGGACAGGGATCAATAGCAATCAGCCCCAGCATTTT
NA,once,TRBJ1-5,TRBV5-1,CASSLGDGNNQPQHF,TGCGCCAGCAGCTTGGGGGACGGAAACAATCAGCCCCAGCATTTT
NA,NA,TRBJ2-3,TRBV7-2,CASSPKGSTDTQYF,TGTGCCAGCAGCCCTAAGGGTAGCACAGATACGCAGTATTTT
NA,NA,TRBJ1-1,TRBV27,CASSRGATEAFF,TGTGCCAGCTCGAGGGGGGCCACTGAAGCTTTCTTT
NA,NA,TRBJ2-1,TRBV28,CASSAAGNDNEQFF,TGTGCCAGCAGTGCCGCCGGGAACGACAATGAGCAGTTCTTC
NA,once,TRBJ2-1,TRBV18,CASSPGASYNEQFF,TGTGCCAGCTCACCGGGAGCATCCTACAATGAGCAGTTCTTC
NA,NA,TRBJ1-5,TRBV6-1,CASSETGDNQPQHF,TGTGCCAGCAGTGAAACAGGTGACAATCAGCCCCAGCATTTT
TRBD2,NA,TRBJ2-3,TRBV9,CASSMTSGRALTDTQYF,TGTGCCAGCAGCATGACTAGCGGGAGGGCCTTAACAGATACGCAGTATTTT
TRBD1,NA,TRBJ1-1,TRBV10-3,CAISGLPQGKPEAFF,TGTGCCATCAGTGGTCTTCCACAGGGGAAGCCTGAAGCTTTCTTT
TRBD2,NA,TRBJ2-7,TRBV5-1,CASSLAGGSGTYEQYF,TGCGCCAGCAGCTTGGCGGGCGGGAGCGGAACCTACGAGCAGTACTTC
NA,NA,TRBJ1-2,TRBV7-9,CASSSPEGGFNYGYTF,TGTGCCAGCAGCTCCCCTGAAGGAGGGTTTAACTATGGCTACACCTTC
TRBD1,NA,TRBJ1-1,TRBV28,CASSFDRENTEAFF,TGTGCCAGCAGTTTTGACAGGGAAAACACTGAAGCTTTCTTT